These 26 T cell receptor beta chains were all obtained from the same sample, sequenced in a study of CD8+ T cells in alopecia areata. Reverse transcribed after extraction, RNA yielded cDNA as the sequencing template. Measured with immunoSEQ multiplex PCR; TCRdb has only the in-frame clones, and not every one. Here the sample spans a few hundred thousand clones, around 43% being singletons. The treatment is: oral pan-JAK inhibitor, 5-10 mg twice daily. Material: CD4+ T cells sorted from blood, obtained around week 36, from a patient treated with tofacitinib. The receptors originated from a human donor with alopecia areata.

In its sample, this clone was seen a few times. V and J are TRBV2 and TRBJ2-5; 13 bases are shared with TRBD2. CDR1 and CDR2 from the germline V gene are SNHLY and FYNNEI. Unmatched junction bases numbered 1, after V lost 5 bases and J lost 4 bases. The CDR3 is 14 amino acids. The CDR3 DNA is TGTGCCAGCAGTCGGACTAGCGGGAGAGAGACCCAGTACTTC. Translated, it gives CASSRTSGRETQYF.

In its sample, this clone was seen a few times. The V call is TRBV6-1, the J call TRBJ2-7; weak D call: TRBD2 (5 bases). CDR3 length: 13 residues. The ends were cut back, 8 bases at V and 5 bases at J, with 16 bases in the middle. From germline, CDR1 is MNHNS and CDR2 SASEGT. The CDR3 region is CASGPVPRDEQYF. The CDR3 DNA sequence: TGTGCCAGCGGTCCGGTCCCGAGGGACGAGCAGTACTTC.

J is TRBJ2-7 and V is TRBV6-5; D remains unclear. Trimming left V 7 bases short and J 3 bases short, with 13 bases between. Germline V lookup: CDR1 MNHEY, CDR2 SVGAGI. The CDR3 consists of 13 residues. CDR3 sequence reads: CASTAPLFYEQYF. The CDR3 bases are TGTGCCAGCACCGCTCCCCTTTTCTACGAGCAGTACTTC.

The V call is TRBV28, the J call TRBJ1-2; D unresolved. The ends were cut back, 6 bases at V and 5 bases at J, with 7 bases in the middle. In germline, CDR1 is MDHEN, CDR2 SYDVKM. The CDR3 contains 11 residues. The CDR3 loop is CASRAWYGYTF. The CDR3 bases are TGTGCCAGCAGGGCTTGGTATGGCTACACCTTC.

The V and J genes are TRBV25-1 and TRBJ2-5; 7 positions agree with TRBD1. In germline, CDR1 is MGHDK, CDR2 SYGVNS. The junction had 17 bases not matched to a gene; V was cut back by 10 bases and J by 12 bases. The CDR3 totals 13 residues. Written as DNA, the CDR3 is TGTGCCACCAGAGGACAGGCCCACACGGAGAAGTACTTC. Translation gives CATRGQAHTEKYF.

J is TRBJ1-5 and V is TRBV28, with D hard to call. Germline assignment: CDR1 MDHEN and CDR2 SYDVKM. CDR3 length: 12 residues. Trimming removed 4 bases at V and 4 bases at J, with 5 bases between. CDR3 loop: CASSSGNQPQHF. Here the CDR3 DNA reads TGTGCCAGCAGTTCCGGGAATCAGCCCCAGCATTTT.

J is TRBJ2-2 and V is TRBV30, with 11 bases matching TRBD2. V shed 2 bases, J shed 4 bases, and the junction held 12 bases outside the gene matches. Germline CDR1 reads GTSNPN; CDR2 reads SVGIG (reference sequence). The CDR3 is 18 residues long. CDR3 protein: CAWSRAASGRWITGELFF. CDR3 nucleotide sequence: TGTGCCTGGAGTCGCGCGGCTAGCGGGAGGTGGATCACCGGGGAGCTGTTTTTT.

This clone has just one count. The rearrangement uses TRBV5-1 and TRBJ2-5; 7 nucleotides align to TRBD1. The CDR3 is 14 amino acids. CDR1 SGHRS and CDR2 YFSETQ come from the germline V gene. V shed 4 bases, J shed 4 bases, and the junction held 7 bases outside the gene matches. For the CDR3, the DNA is TGCGCCAGCAGCCAAAGACAGGGTAGAGAGACCCAGTACTTC. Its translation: CASSQRQGRETQYF.

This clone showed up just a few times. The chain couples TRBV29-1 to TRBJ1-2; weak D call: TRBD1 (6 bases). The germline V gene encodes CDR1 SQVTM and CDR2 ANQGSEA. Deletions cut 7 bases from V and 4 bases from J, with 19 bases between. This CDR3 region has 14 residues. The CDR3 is CSAAFGGAAYGYTF. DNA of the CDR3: TGCAGCGCCGCGTTTGGGGGGGCGGCCTATGGCTACACCTTC.

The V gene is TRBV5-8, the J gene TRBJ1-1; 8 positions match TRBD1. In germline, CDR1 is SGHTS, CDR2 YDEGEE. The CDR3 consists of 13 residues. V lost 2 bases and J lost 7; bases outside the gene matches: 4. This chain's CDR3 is CASSFDRGSEAFF. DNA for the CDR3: TGTGCCAGCAGCTTTGACAGGGGTAGTGAAGCTTTCTTT.

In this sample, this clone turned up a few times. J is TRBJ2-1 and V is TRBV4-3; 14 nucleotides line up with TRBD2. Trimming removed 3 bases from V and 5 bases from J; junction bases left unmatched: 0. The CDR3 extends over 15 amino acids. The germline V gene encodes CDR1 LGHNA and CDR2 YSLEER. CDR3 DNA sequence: TGCGCCAGCAGCCAGGGACTAGCGGGGGACAATGAGCAGTTCTTC. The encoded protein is CASSQGLAGDNEQFF.

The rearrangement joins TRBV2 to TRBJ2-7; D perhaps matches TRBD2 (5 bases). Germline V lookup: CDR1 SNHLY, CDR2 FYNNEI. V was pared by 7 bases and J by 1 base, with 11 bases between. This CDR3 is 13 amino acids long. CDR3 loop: CASNVRESYEQYF. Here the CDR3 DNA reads TGTGCCAGCAACGTACGGGAATCCTACGAGCAGTACTTC.

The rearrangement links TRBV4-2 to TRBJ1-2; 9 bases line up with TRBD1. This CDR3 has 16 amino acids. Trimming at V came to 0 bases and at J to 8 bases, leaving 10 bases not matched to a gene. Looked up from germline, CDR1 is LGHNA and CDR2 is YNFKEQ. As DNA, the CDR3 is TGTGCCAGCAGCCAAGATAGCTTAACAGGGGGCCAAGGCTACACCTTC. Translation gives CASSQDSLTGGQGYTF.

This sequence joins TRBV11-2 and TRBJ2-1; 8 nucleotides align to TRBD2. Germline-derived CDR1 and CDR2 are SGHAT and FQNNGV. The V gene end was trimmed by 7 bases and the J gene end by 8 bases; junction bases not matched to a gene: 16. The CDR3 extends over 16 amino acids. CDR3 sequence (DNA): TGTGCCAGCATCCAGAATGTTGGAGCGGGAGTGCATGAGCAGTTCTTC. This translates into CASIQNVGAGVHEQFF. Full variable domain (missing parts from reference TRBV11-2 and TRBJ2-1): EAGVAQSPRYKIIEKRQSVAFWCNPISGHATLYWYQQILGQGPKLLIQFQNNGVVDDSQLPKDRFSAERLKGVDSTLKIQPAKLEDSAVYLCASIQNVGAGVHEQFFGPGTRLTVL.

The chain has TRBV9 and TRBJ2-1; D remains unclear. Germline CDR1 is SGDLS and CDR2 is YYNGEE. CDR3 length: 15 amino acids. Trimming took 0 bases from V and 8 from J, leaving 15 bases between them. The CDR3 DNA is TGTGCCAGCAGCGTAGTCCCAGCACCTATTTATGAGCAGTTCTTC. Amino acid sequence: CASSVVPAPIYEQFF.

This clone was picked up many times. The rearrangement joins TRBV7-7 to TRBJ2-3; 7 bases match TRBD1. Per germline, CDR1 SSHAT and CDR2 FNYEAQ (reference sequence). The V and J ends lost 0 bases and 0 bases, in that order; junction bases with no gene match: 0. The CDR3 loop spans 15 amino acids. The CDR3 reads CASSLAGQSTDTQYF. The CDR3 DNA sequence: TGTGCCAGCAGCTTAGCGGGACAGAGCACAGATACGCAGTATTTT.

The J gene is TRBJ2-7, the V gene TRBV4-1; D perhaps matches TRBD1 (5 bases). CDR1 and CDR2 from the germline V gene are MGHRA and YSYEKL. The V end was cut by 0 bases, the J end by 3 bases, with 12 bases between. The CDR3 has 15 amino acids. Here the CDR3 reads CASSQDQGRNYEQYF. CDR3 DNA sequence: TGCGCCAGCAGCCAAGATCAGGGCCGCAACTACGAGCAGTACTTC.

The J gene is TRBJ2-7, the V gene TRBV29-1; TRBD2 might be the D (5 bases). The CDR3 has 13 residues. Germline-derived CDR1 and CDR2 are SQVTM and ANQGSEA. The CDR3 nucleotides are TGCATCCCCGCAGGACTCCGCTTATCCGAGCAGTACTTC. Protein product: CIPAGLRLSEQYF.

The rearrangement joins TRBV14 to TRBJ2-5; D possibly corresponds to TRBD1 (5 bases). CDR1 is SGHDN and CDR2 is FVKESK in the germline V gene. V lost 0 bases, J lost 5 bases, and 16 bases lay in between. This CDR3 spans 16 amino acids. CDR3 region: CASSQDQLQALETQYF. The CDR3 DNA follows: TGTGCCAGCAGCCAAGATCAACTACAGGCCTTGGAGACCCAGTACTTC.

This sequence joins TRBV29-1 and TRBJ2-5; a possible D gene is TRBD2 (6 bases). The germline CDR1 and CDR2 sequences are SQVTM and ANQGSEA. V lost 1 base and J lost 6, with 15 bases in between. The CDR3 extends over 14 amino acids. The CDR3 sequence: CSVEGGTLSKTQYF. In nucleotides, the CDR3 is TGCAGCGTTGAAGGCGGGACTCTCTCAAAGACCCAGTACTTC.

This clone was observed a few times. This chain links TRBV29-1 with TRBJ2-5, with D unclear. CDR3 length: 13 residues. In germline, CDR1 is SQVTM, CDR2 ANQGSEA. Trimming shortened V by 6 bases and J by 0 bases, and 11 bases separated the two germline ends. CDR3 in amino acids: CSVGTEYQETQYF. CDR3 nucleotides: TGCAGCGTCGGTACAGAGTACCAAGAGACCCAGTACTTC.

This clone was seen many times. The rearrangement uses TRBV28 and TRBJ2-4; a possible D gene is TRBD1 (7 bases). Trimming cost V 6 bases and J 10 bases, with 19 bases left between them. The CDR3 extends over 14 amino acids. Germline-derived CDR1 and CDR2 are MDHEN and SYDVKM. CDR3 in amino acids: CASSSDLTGRIQYF. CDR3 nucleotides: TGTGCCAGCAGCTCGGACCTGACAGGGAGGATTCAGTACTTC.

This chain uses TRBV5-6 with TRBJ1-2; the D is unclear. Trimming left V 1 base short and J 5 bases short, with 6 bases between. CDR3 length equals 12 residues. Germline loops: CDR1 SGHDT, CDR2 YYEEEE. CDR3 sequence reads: CASSLNLYGYTF. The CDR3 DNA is TGTGCCAGCAGCTTGAACTTATATGGCTACACCTTC. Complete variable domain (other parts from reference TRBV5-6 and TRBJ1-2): DAGVTQSPTHLIKTRGQQVTLRCSPKSGHDTVSWYQQALGQGPQFIFQYYEEEERQRGNFPDRFSGHQFPNYSSELNVNALLLGDSALYLCASSLNLYGYTFGSGTRLTVV.

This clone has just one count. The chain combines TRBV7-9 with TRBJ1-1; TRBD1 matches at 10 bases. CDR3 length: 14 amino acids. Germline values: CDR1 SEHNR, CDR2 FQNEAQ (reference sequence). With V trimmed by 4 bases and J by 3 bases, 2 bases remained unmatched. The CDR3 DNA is TGTGCCAGCAGCTCCGGGACAGGGGACACTGAAGCTTTCTTT. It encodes CASSSGTGDTEAFF.

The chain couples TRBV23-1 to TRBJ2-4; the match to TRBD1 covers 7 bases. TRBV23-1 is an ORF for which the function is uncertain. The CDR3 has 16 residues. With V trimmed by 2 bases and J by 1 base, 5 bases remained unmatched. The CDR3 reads CASSQVKQGAKNIQYF. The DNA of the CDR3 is TGCGCCAGCAGTCAAGTTAAACAGGGGGCCAAAAACATTCAGTACTTC.

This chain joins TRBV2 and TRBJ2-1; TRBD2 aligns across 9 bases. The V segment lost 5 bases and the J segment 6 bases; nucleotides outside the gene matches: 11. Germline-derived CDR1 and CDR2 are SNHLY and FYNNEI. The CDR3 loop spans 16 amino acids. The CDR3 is CASSLKILAGLNEQFF. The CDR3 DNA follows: TGTGCCAGCAGTCTTAAAATCCTAGCGGGGCTCAATGAGCAGTTCTTC.